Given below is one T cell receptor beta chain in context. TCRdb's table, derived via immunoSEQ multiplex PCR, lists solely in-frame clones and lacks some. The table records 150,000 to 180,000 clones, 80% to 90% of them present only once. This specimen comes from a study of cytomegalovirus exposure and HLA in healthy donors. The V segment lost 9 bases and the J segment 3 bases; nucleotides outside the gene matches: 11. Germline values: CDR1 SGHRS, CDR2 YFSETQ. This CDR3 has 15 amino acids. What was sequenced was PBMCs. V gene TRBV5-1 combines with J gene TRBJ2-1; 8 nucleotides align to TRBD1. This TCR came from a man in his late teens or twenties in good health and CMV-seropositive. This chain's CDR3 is CATGPGTGIYNEQFF. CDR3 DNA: TGCGCCACCGGTCCCGGGACAGGTATCTACAATGAGCAGTTCTTC.